The rows below give T cell receptor beta chains drawn from one sample of a study of PD-1 blockade in mismatch repair-deficient tumors. Sequenced by immunoSEQ multiplex PCR; TCRdb stores in-frame clones only, minus some. The sample lists about 39,000 clones, approximately 88% occurring once. Sequenced material: PBMCs, taken about 40 weeks after starting pembrolizumab. The receptors were sampled from an adult with mismatch repair-deficient cancer. CDR3s include the opening cysteine and the closing phenylalanine or tryptophan. Each record gives: D gene, clone size, J gene, CDR3 length, V gene, CDR3 protein, CDR3 DNA. A D gene is named only where the DNA matches it firmly. Size tells how often a clone was seen (once, few, many) or the class of an expanded clone, and some rows leave it out.

>TRBD2|NA|TRBJ2-3|12|TRBV7-9
CASSLEIAGEYF
TGTGCCAGCAGCTTAGAGATAGCGGGAGAGTATTTT
>NA|NA|TRBJ2-2|17|TRBV11-2
CASSLSVQQGNTGELFF
TGTGCCAGCAGCTTATCGGTCCAACAGGGGAACACCGGGGAGCTGTTTTTT
>TRBD2|NA|TRBJ2-1|15|TRBV5-4
CASSFGGGSYNEQFF
TGTGCCAGCAGCTTTGGCGGGGGTTCCTACAATGAGCAGTTCTTC
>NA|NA|TRBJ2-1|14|TRBV5-6
CASSALGRSNEQFF
TGTGCCAGCAGCGCGCTGGGGAGGAGCAATGAGCAGTTCTTC
>TRBD1|NA|TRBJ2-7|15|TRBV19
CASSTTGTAAYEQYF
TGTGCCAGTAGTACAACCGGGACAGCGGCCTACGAGCAGTACTTC
>TRBD2|NA|TRBJ2-1|18|TRBV5-1
CASSLARLAGSSYNEQFF
TGCGCCAGCAGCTTGGCCAGGCTAGCGGGATCCTCCTACAATGAGCAGTTCTTC
>TRBD1|NA|TRBJ2-6|18|TRBV5-4
CASSWGDRGSSGANVLTF
TGTGCCAGCAGCTGGGGGGACAGGGGAAGCTCTGGGGCCAACGTCCTGACTTTC
>TRBD2|NA|TRBJ2-7|21|TRBV27
CASSLSSGPPRLAGGAYEQYF
TGTGCCAGCAGTTTATCCTCGGGCCCCCCTCGACTAGCGGGCGGAGCCTACGAGCAGTACTTC
>TRBD2|NA|TRBJ2-7|14|TRBV4-2
CASSLGTSGVEQYF
TGTGCCAGCAGCCTTGGGACTAGCGGGGTCGAGCAGTACTTC
>TRBD1|once|TRBJ2-6|18|TRBV2
CASSVEGALLGGANVLTF
TGTGCCAGCAGTGTAGAGGGGGCGCTACTGGGTGGGGCCAACGTCCTGACTTTC
>NA|NA|TRBJ1-4|15|TRBV7-9
CASSLVQAVNEKLFF
TGTGCCAGCAGCTTAGTGCAGGCAGTAAATGAAAAACTGTTTTTT
>NA|once|TRBJ2-7|15|TRBV13
CASSLGSGSVREQYF
TGTGCCAGCAGCTTAGGCTCAGGGTCAGTACGGGAGCAGTACTTC
>NA|NA|TRBJ1-2|16|TRBV2
CASTQGDRRHNYGYTF
TGTGCCAGCACCCAAGGAGACAGGCGCCATAACTATGGCTACACCTTC
>NA|NA|TRBJ2-2|15|TRBV19
CASRPGLWNTGELFF
TGTGCCAGTAGGCCGGGACTCTGGAACACCGGGGAGCTGTTTTTT
>NA|NA|TRBJ2-5|14|TRBV28
CASSFRQYQETQYF
TGTGCCAGCAGTTTCCGCCAGTACCAAGAGACCCAGTACTTC
>NA|once|TRBJ1-1|12|TRBV28
CASSLLGREAFF
TGTGCCAGCAGTTTACTGGGCCGTGAAGCTTTCTTT
>TRBD1|NA|TRBJ2-7|13|TRBV30
CAWSGTGVYEQYF
TGTGCCTGGAGTGGTACAGGGGTCTACGAGCAGTACTTC
>NA|once|TRBJ1-2|17|TRBV5-1
CASSLKWGGGSDYGYTF
TGCGCCAGCAGCTTGAAGTGGGGTGGGGGGTCGGACTACGGCTACACCTTC
>TRBD1|NA|TRBJ1-5|15|TRBV29-1
CSVTGTGGAGQPQHF
TGCAGCGTTACCGGGACAGGGGGCGCGGGTCAGCCCCAGCATTTT
>TRBD2|NA|TRBJ2-7|15|TRBV6-5
CASSPGTSGRNEQYF
TGTGCCAGCAGCCCCGGGACTAGCGGGAGGAACGAGCAGTACTTC
>TRBD1|NA|TRBJ1-5|15|TRBV28
CASSRQGGYNQPQHF
TGTGCCAGCAGCCGACAGGGGGGGTACAATCAGCCCCAGCATTTT
>TRBD2|NA|TRBJ2-7|15|TRBV18
CASSPAGGSSYEQYF
TGTGCCAGCTCACCGGCGGGAGGGAGCTCCTACGAGCAGTACTTC
>TRBD2|NA|TRBJ2-3|16|TRBV7-9
CASSPGLAGGFDTQYF
TGTGCCAGCAGCCCCGGACTAGCGGGAGGATTTGATACGCAGTATTTT
>NA|NA|TRBJ1-5|15|TRBV11-2
CASSSGLQHNQPQHF
TGTGCCAGCAGCTCCGGACTGCAGCATAATCAGCCCCAGCATTTT
>NA|once|TRBJ1-2|13|TRBV7-2
CASSRDSNYGYTF
TGTGCCAGCAGCCGGGACTCTAACTATGGCTACACCTTC
>NA|NA|TRBJ1-2|13|TRBV28
CASSLGPSYGYTF
TGTGCCAGCAGTTTGGGGCCGTCGTATGGCTACACCTTC
>NA|NA|TRBJ2-1|13|TRBV5-1
CASSLVGSSEQFF
TGCGCCAGCAGCTTGGTCGGGAGTAGTGAGCAGTTCTTC
>NA|NA|TRBJ1-1|12|TRBV7-8
CASSLGQKEAFF
TGTGCCAGCAGCTTAGGGCAGAAAGAAGCTTTCTTT
>TRBD1|NA|TRBJ2-4|16|TRBV6-6
CASSRDRGYPKNIQYF
TGTGCCAGCAGCCGGGACAGGGGGTACCCCAAAAACATTCAGTACTTC
>TRBD1|NA|TRBJ1-6|15|TRBV19
CASSWTGGYNSPLHF
TGTGCCAGTAGTTGGACAGGGGGGTATAATTCACCCCTCCACTTT
>TRBD2|NA|TRBJ2-7|16|TRBV18
CASSPRGTSGTYEQYF
TGTGCCAGCTCACCCCGGGGGACTAGCGGTACCTACGAGCAGTACTTC
>TRBD2|NA|TRBJ2-3|19|TRBV7-3
CASSLTGTSGSRRPDTQYF
TGTGCCAGCAGCTTAACAGGGACTAGCGGGAGCCGCCGACCAGATACGCAGTATTTT
>NA|NA|TRBJ1-5|16|TRBV7-8
CASSTEAGGWGQPQHF
TGTGCCAGCAGCACCGAAGCCGGGGGTTGGGGTCAGCCCCAGCATTTT
>TRBD1|NA|TRBJ1-5|15|TRBV2
CASSPQGAGWQPQHF
TGTGCCAGCAGCCCACAGGGGGCGGGTTGGCAGCCCCAGCATTTT
>NA|once|TRBJ2-1|13|TRBV9
CASSVGAADEQFF
TGTGCCAGCAGCGTAGGAGCGGCGGATGAGCAGTTCTTC
>NA|NA|TRBJ2-1|14|TRBV27
CASTGGSPNNEQFF
TGTGCCAGCACTGGGGGGAGCCCTAACAATGAGCAGTTCTTC
>TRBD2|NA|TRBJ2-7|17|TRBV5-1
CASSLDPAGGAPYEQYF
TGCGCCAGCAGCTTGGATCCGGCGGGAGGTGCCCCCTACGAGCAGTACTTC
>NA|NA|TRBJ2-3|15|TRBV14
CASSQDGGSTDTQYF
TGTGCCAGCAGCCAAGACGGTGGTAGCACAGATACGCAGTATTTT
>TRBD1|NA|TRBJ1-4|18|TRBV19
CASSISGQELATNEKLFF
TGTGCCAGTAGTATTTCGGGACAGGAACTTGCAACTAATGAAAAACTGTTTTTT
>TRBD2|NA|TRBJ2-5|19|TRBV2
CASRIPGLAGGRGQETQYF
TGTGCCAGCAGGATACCGGGACTAGCGGGAGGGAGGGGGCAAGAGACCCAGTACTTC
>NA|NA|TRBJ2-6|15|TRBV19
CASSIRGSGANVLTF
TGTGCCAGTAGTATAAGGGGGTCTGGGGCCAACGTCCTGACTTTC
>TRBD2|NA|TRBJ2-1|16|TRBV19
CASNFEAGGVYNEQFF
TGTGCCAGTAATTTTGAAGCGGGAGGGGTATACAATGAGCAGTTCTTC
>NA|NA|TRBJ1-2|13|TRBV28
CASSLGGEEGYTF
TGTGCCAGCAGTTTAGGGGGCGAGGAGGGCTACACCTTC
>TRBD1|NA|TRBJ1-5|14|TRBV30
CAWSGGTVNQPQHF
TGTGCCTGGAGCGGCGGGACAGTCAATCAGCCCCAGCATTTT
>NA|few|TRBJ2-2|16|TRBV5-1
CASNQQQATNTGELFF
TGCGCCAGCAACCAACAACAGGCAACGAACACCGGGGAGCTGTTTTTT